Each of the 13 T cell receptor beta chains below was sequenced from the same sample in a study of blood T cell repertoires in COVID-19 (TCRdb year 2020). The method was the immunoSEQ multiplex PCR assay. TCRdb stores this immuneACCESS table with in-frame sequences only. Part of the clones is absent; in the studies checked, under half of the shortfall reflects unresolved V genes, and no reason is known for the rest. Present in this sample are 250,000 to 350,000 clones, 75% to 90% of which were seen just once. The ten most abundant clones make up approximately 13% of the sample. Sequencing was performed on peripheral blood. The receptors were sampled from a woman aged 55-69 years with acute or convalescent COVID-19.

This chain uses TRBV3-1 (or the pseudogene TRBV3-2) with TRBJ2-1; D may be TRBD1 (5 bases). CDR1 and CDR2 (germline): LGHDT, YNNKEL (reference sequence). This CDR3 comprises 13 residues. Trimming left V 1 base short and J 6 bases short, with 7 bases between. The CDR3 here is CASSQAGFNEQFF. The CDR3 nucleotides are TGTGCCAGCAGCCAAGCAGGGTTCAATGAGCAGTTCTTC.

The chain uses TRBV27 and TRBJ2-7; 13 positions agree with TRBD2. V shed 5 bases and J 3 bases; nucleotides not matched to a gene: 7. The germline V gene encodes CDR1 MNHEY and CDR2 SMNVEV (reference sequence). The CDR3 consists of 16 residues. The CDR3 loop reads CASSLSGTSGIYEQYF. The CDR3, as DNA: TGTGCCAGCAGTCTTTCCGGGACTAGCGGGATCTACGAGCAGTACTTC.

V usage is TRBV9 and J usage is TRBJ1-4, with D perhaps TRBD1 (6 bases). Germline assignment: CDR1 SGDLS and CDR2 YYNGEE. V was cut by 1 base and J by 2 bases, with 9 bases left in between. The CDR3 is made up of 15 amino acids. As DNA, the CDR3 is TGTGCCAGCAGCGTAAAGGGGGAGACTAATGAAAAACTGTTTTTT. Residues: CASSVKGETNEKLFF.

V gene TRBV5-1 combines with J gene TRBJ1-2, with 12 bases that match TRBD1. The CDR3 contains 14 residues. Germline-derived CDR1 and CDR2 are SGHRS and YFSETQ. The ends lost 6 bases at V and 6 bases at J; junction bases unmatched: 6. The CDR3 loop reads CASNSGTGGDGYTF. CDR3 in DNA: TGCGCCAGCAACTCCGGGACAGGGGGCGATGGCTACACCTTC.

The gene calls are TRBV27 and TRBJ1-1; 8 bases line up with TRBD1. CDR3 length: 16 residues. Losses at the gene ends were 5 bases for V and 5 bases for J; bases not matched to a gene: 13. The germline gives CDR1 MNHEY, CDR2 SMNVEV (reference sequence). DNA of the CDR3: TGTGCCAGCAGTATACTGACACAGGGGGAGACGACTGAAGCTTTCTTT. Protein: CASSILTQGETTEAFF.

The rearrangement uses TRBV5-1 and TRBJ2-1, with D possibly matching TRBD1 (5 bases). V lost 0 bases and J 11 bases, leaving 12 bases between the germline ends. This CDR3 is built from 13 residues. Germline assignment: CDR1 SGHRS and CDR2 YFSETQ. The CDR3 is CASSLDPADKQFF. Written as DNA, the CDR3 is TGCGCCAGCAGCTTGGATCCCGCGGACAAGCAGTTCTTC. Filled out from reference TRBV5-1 and TRBJ2-1, the complete variable domain reads KAGVTQTPRYLIKTRGQQVTLSCSPISGHRSVSWYQQTPGQGLQFLFEYFSETQRNKGNFPGRFSGRQFSNSRSEMNVSTLELGDSALYLCASSLDPADKQFFGPGTRLTVL.

This CDR3 is CASSGGLAGGETQYF. The CDR3 DNA is TGTGCCAGCAGTGGTGGACTAGCGGGAGGAGAGACCCAGTACTTC. V gene TRBV2 combines with J gene TRBJ2-5; 14 bases line up with TRBD2. Germline V gene lookup returns CDR1 SNHLY and CDR2 FYNNEI. The CDR3 covers 15 residues. Unmatched junction bases numbered 2, after V lost 4 bases and J lost 4 bases.

This rearrangement joins TRBV6-5 to TRBJ1-3, with TRBD1 matching 7 bases. The CDR3 totals 15 residues. V dropped 6 bases and J dropped 0; count of bases not matched to a gene: 5. Per germline, CDR1 MNHEY and CDR2 SVGAGI. The CDR3: CASRLQGSSGNTIYF. The CDR3 DNA reads as TGTGCCAGCAGATTACAGGGGAGCTCTGGAAACACCATATATTTT.

This chain uses TRBV4-1 with TRBJ2-3, with TRBD2 matching over 8 bases. Germline V gene data show CDR1 as MGHRA and CDR2 as YSYEKL. This CDR3 region has 17 residues. The junction had 12 bases not matched to a gene; V was cut back by 2 bases and J by 5 bases. CDR3 in DNA: TGCGCCAGCAGCCAATGGGTGGAGGGGACTAGGGTAGATACGCAGTATTTT. Protein sequence: CASSQWVEGTRVDTQYF.

The rearrangement links TRBV7-6 to TRBJ2-2, with D possibly matching TRBD1 (6 bases). This CDR3 has 16 residues. CDR1 and CDR2 from the germline V gene are SGHVS and FNYEAQ. V shed 5 bases and J shed 0 bases, with 13 bases lying between them. CDR3: CASSQSRTANTGELFF. In nucleotides, the CDR3 is TGTGCCAGCAGCCAGTCCCGGACAGCGAACACCGGGGAGCTGTTTTTT.

The J gene is TRBJ2-1, the V gene TRBV28; TRBD1 matches 9 bases. This CDR3 is built from 16 residues. CDR1 MDHEN and CDR2 SYDVKM come from the germline V gene. After removal of 5 bases from V and 3 bases from J, the junction contained 8 bases not matched to a gene. CDR3 in amino acids: CASSTTGGAGYNEQFF. The CDR3 coding sequence is TGTGCCAGCAGTACCACAGGGGGCGCTGGCTACAATGAGCAGTTCTTC.

The CDR3 sequence: CASSLGSGGSYEQYF. The CDR3 nucleotides read TGTGCCAGCAGCTTAGGTTCCGGGGGTTCCTACGAGCAGTACTTC. The rearrangement joins TRBV7-8 to TRBJ2-7; D may be TRBD2 (6 bases). Germline CDR1 is SGHVS and CDR2 is FQNEAQ. With 1 base removed from V and 1 base from J, the gap between germline ends came to 11 bases. The CDR3 contains 15 residues.

The chain couples TRBV5-1 to TRBJ2-2, with TRBD2 identical over 10 bases. The CDR3 is made up of 16 amino acids. Germline loops: CDR1 SGHRS, CDR2 YFSETQ. With V trimmed by 4 bases and J by 6 bases, 9 bases remained unmatched. The CDR3, as DNA: TGCGCCAGCAGCATTCCTAGCGGGAGCTTCTCCGGGGAGCTGTTTTTT. It codes for CASSIPSGSFSGELFF.